This entry features one TCR beta chain sequence. A read error is possible here, since a much larger clone lies one base away. This CDR3 has 14 residues. V was clipped by 5 bases and J by 3 bases, with 13 bases between them. Germline V CDR1 and CDR2: SGHTA, FQGNSA. TCRdb called the RT-PCR reads again in MiXCR, with one record for every CDR3 protein. The sample carries 550,000 to 750,000 distinct CDR3 sequences, approximately 15% recorded once. The rearrangement joins TRBV7-2 to TRBJ1-2, with D tentatively TRBD1 (6 bases). This receptor was taken from a female donor in good health, serving as a healthy control. Sample: memory CD4+ T cells from blood. The CDR3 coding sequence is TGTGCCAGCAGCCCACAGGGTATAGACTATGGCTACACCTTC. The encoded protein is CASSPQGIDYGYTF.